These 10 T cell receptor beta chains were sequenced from one sample in a study of immune characterization of retroperitoneal liposarcoma. TCRdb passed the PCR reads through MiXCR, listing each CDR3 protein once. The sample carries roughly 3,000 distinct CDR3 sequences, approximately 45% recorded once. Material: tumor tissue. These receptors came from a male donor with retroperitoneal liposarcoma.

V usage is TRBV6-1 and J usage is TRBJ1-1, with 10 bases that match TRBD1. The CDR3 is 12 amino acids. CDR1 and CDR2 from the germline V gene are MNHNS and SASEGT. V lost 6 bases to trimming and J lost 5 bases; unmatched junction nucleotides: 0. The CDR3: CASRGQGTEAFF. The DNA for the CDR3 is TGTGCCAGCAGGGGACAGGGGACTGAAGCTTTCTTT.

This chain connects TRBV6-1 to TRBJ2-5; D remains ambiguous. The last part of the DNA fits TRBJ2-1 better; the J call may be wrong. This CDR3 region has 12 residues. The germline CDR1 and CDR2 sequences are MNHNS and SASEGT. In nucleotides, the CDR3 is TGTGCCAGCAGTAGGAGTGGGAATGAGCAGTTCTTC. Its protein product is CASSRSGNEQFF.

This clonotype has only a few counts. The junction shows a germline mismatch at one end, possibly a read error. The chain carries TRBV6-1 and TRBJ2-1; no reliable D call. Germline CDR1 MNHNS, CDR2 SASEGT. The CDR3 consists of 14 residues. CDR3 DNA sequence: TGTGCCAGCAGAGAAGATAACGGCTACTACGAGCAGTTCTTC. Translated: CASREDNGYYEQFF.

The chain couples TRBV7-2 to TRBJ1-1, with D possibly matching TRBD1 (6 bases). V lost 3 bases and J lost 6, with 8 bases in between. Per the germline V gene, CDR1 is SGHTA and CDR2 is FQGNSA. The CDR3 sequence is 12 residues long. The CDR3 loop reads CASSFGGPEAFF. CDR3 bases: TGTGCCAGCAGCTTTGGGGGCCCTGAAGCTTTCTTT.

This clonotype came up a few times. The chain recombines TRBV6-1 with TRBJ2-3; possibly TRBD2 for D (6 bases). Germline values: CDR1 MNHNS, CDR2 SASEGT. Trimming cost V 7 bases and J 5 bases, with 10 bases left between them. This CDR3 is built from 12 residues. As DNA, the CDR3 is TGTGCCAGCACGGAGGGGAGAGATACGCAGTATTTT. Amino acid sequence: CASTEGRDTQYF.

The CDR3: CASSARFLTGELFF. In nucleotides, the CDR3 is TGTGCCAGCAGTGCCCGGTTCCTCACCGGGGAGCTGTTTTTT. The gene calls are TRBV6-8 and TRBJ2-2, with no clear D. This CDR3 contains 14 residues. In germline, CDR1 is MNHGY, CDR2 SAAAGT. Trimming shortened V by 5 bases and J by 4 bases, and 11 bases separated the two germline ends.

By share of the sample, this clonotype is medium-sized. The gene calls are TRBV27 and TRBJ2-1; D unclear. In germline, CDR1 is MNHEY, CDR2 SMNVEV (reference sequence). This CDR3 has 14 residues. V lost 5 bases, J lost 0 bases, and 8 bases lay in between. The DNA for the CDR3 is TGTGCCAGCAGTCACGATAGCTCCTACAATGAGCAGTTCTTC. It is translated as CASSHDSSYNEQFF.

The chain has TRBV7-3 and TRBJ1-6, with a weak D call TRBD1 (6 bases). The V end was cut by 5 bases, the J end by 6 bases, with 14 bases between. Germline lookup yields CDR1 SGHTA and CDR2 FQGTGA. The CDR3 sequence is 15 residues long. The CDR3 loop is CASSNSGTLNSPLHF. In DNA, the CDR3 is TGTGCCAGCAGCAACTCCGGGACACTTAATTCACCCCTCCACTTT.

The rearrangement joins TRBV6-6 to TRBJ2-1; 9 bases fit TRBD2. Germline loops: CDR1 MNHNY, CDR2 SVGAGI (reference sequence). CDR3 length: 17 amino acids. Trimming cost V 2 bases and J 7 bases; bases outside gene matches: 12. CDR3 residues: CASSYPPWAGGPNEQFF. The CDR3 coding sequence is TGTGCCAGCAGTTACCCCCCCTGGGCGGGAGGGCCGAATGAGCAGTTCTTC.

The chain carries TRBV12-3 or TRBV12-4 and TRBJ2-1; D may correspond to TRBD1 or TRBD2 (6 bases each). The V gene lost 5 bases and the J gene lost 13 bases, with 24 bases spanning the gap. The CDR3 covers 15 residues. The chain's CDR3 is CASSRGTMYQETQFF. Here the CDR3 DNA reads TGTGCCAGCAGTCGCGGGACAATGTACCAAGAGACCCAGTTCTTC.